The 8 T cell receptor beta chains presented below share a single source sample, sequenced in a study of cytomegalovirus exposure and HLA in healthy donors. The study ran its PCR with 60 Vbeta and 13 Jbeta primers. TCRdb's copy holds only in-frame clones and misses some; the assay was immunoSEQ multiplex PCR. The sample has about 72,000 clones. The material sequenced was PBMCs. Receptors were obtained from a man aged 35 to 55 in good health and CMV-seronegative.

V usage is TRBV2 and J usage is TRBJ2-5, with TRBD2 matching 8 bases. The CDR3 covers 15 residues. Germline lookup yields CDR1 SNHLY and CDR2 FYNNEI. Trimming removed 4 bases from V and 4 bases from J; junction bases left unmatched: 8. CDR3 sequence reads: CASSARRGGIETQYF. CDR3 DNA sequence: TGTGCCAGCAGTGCCCGACGGGGGGGCATAGAGACCCAGTACTTC. The full variable domain, with the rest looked up from reference TRBV2 and TRBJ2-5, is EPEVTQTPSHQVTQMGQEVILRCVPISNHLYFYWYRQILGQKVEFLVSFYNNEISEKSEIFDDQFSVERPDGSNFTLKIRSTKLEDSAMYFCASSARRGGIETQYFGPGTRLLVL.

V and J are TRBV5-1 and TRBJ1-6; D not certain. CDR3 length equals 17 residues. The germline CDR1 and CDR2 sequences are SGHRS and YFSETQ. V dropped 2 bases and J dropped 0 bases, with 12 bases sitting between them. The CDR3 loop reads CASSFGLTSSYNSPLHF. CDR3 DNA sequence: TGCGCCAGCAGCTTTGGACTGACGAGCTCCTATAATTCACCCCTCCACTTT.

This chain links TRBV7-2 with TRBJ1-4, with a possible D match to TRBD1 (5 bases). Germline V lookup: CDR1 SGHTA, CDR2 FQGNSA. The ends were cut back, 6 bases at V and 8 bases at J, with 16 bases in the middle. CDR3 length equals 14 residues. The CDR3 region is CASSNRDSGEKLFF. The CDR3 DNA sequence: TGTGCCAGCAGTAACCGGGACTCTGGCGAAAAACTGTTTTTT.

In DNA form, the CDR3 reads TGTGCCAGCCAGCGGACAGGGCCCACCGGGGAGCTGTTTTTT. It encodes CASQRTGPTGELFF. The V and J genes are TRBV6-5 and TRBJ2-2; 8 nucleotides agree with TRBD1. CDR3 size: 14 residues. Trimming took 8 bases from V and 4 from J; bases not matched to a gene: 6. Per germline, CDR1 MNHEY and CDR2 SVGAGI.

The gene calls are TRBV19 and TRBJ2-3; the match to TRBD2 covers 11 bases. The length of the CDR3 is 15 residues. Per germline, CDR1 LNHDA and CDR2 SQIVND (reference sequence). V gave up 2 bases and J gave up 6 bases; unmatched junction bases: 4. CDR3 amino acids: CASSIIAGGPDTQYF. CDR3 nucleotides: TGTGCCAGTAGTATAATAGCGGGGGGGCCTGATACGCAGTATTTT.

The CDR3 reads CASSYAQVNSGNTIYF. The CDR3 coding sequence is TGTGCCAGCAGTTACGCACAGGTCAATTCTGGAAACACCATATATTTT. The rearrangement links TRBV6-5 to TRBJ1-3; a possible D gene is TRBD1 (5 bases). V lost 2 bases, J lost 1 base, and 12 bases lay in between. The germline gives CDR1 MNHEY, CDR2 SVGAGI. The CDR3 loop spans 16 amino acids.

The chain links TRBV4-2 to TRBJ2-5; D is unclear. Germline loops: CDR1 LGHNA, CDR2 YNFKEQ. Trimming stripped 1 base from V and 5 bases from J, with 8 bases between. The CDR3 covers 13 residues. CDR3 loop: CASSQGVWETQYF. Here the CDR3 DNA reads TGTGCCAGCAGCCAAGGCGTTTGGGAGACCCAGTACTTC.

The CDR3 protein is CASSVAGTGDYGYTF. CDR3 nucleotides: TGTGCCAGCAGTGTGGCCGGGACAGGGGACTATGGCTACACCTTC. V gene TRBV28 combines with J gene TRBJ1-2; 10 nucleotides align to TRBD1. The CDR3 has 15 amino acids. The ends lost 5 bases at V and 3 bases at J; junction bases unmatched: 6. Germline V CDR1 and CDR2: MDHEN, SYDVKM.